The 28 T cell receptor beta chains given below trace back to one sample, sequenced in a study of blood T cells in healthy people across ages (dated by TCRdb to 2013 to 2016). The method behind the library was 5' RACE. The sequencer listed for this sample is Illumina HiSeq 2500. The second PCR ran for about 7 to 11 cycles and used a J-beta primer mix along with a sample-barcoded 5' primer. The public reads were reanalyzed by TCRdb: fastp trimming at Q25, MiXCR alignment, in-frame beta chains only. Each CDR3 protein appears once, grouped with its most common genes and DNA. Recorded for this sample are 1.5 million to 1.8 million distinct CDR3 sequences; approximately 43% of them occurred a single time. The top ten clonotypes cover around 4% of the sample. The sequencing input was blood. All receptors come from a woman aged 18-29 years in good health.

CDR3 protein: CASSQEPATAKPLHF. The CDR3 DNA reads TGCGCCAGCAGCCAAGAGCCTGCGACGGCGAAACCCCTCCACTTT. The chain employs TRBV4-1 and TRBJ1-6; no definite D call. This CDR3 region has 15 residues. Trimming took off 0 bases at V and 12 bases at J, with 15 bases between the two ends. CDR1 MGHRA and CDR2 YSYEKL come from the germline V gene.

The chain is built from TRBV20-1 and TRBJ2-1; 7 bases fit TRBD1. Germline values: CDR1 DFQATT, CDR2 SNEGSKA (reference sequence). The CDR3 contains 13 residues. The ends lost 7 bases at V and 0 bases at J; junction bases unmatched: 3. The CDR3 DNA reads TGCAGTGGAAGACAGGGCTCCTACAATGAGCAGTTCTTC. Protein: CSGRQGSYNEQFF.

The V gene is TRBV7-2, the J gene TRBJ2-2; 11 bases agree with TRBD1. The CDR3 covers 15 residues. V lost 5 bases, J lost 7 bases, and 6 bases stayed unmatched. Germline CDR1 is SGHTA and CDR2 is FQGNSA. CDR3 coding DNA: TGTGCCAGCAGCCAGGGACAGGGGGGGATCGGGGAGCTGTTTTTT. Translated: CASSQGQGGIGELFF.

CDR3 sequence: CASSLERLRGEQFF. The CDR3 DNA reads as TGTGCCAGCAGCTTAGAACGTCTGAGGGGTGAGCAGTTCTTC. The chain combines TRBV7-2 with TRBJ2-1; tentatively, D is TRBD1 or TRBD2 (5 bases each). The V end lost 1 base, the J end lost 9 bases, and 13 bases lay between the germline ends. CDR3 length: 14 amino acids. Germline lookup yields CDR1 SGHTA and CDR2 FQGNSA.

This clonotype was detected a few times. The chain combines TRBV6-6 with TRBJ2-3; D unclear. The CDR3 consists of 13 residues. The V end was cut by 2 bases, the J end by 2 bases, with 5 bases between. The V gene's germline CDR1 is MNHNY and CDR2 SVGAGI (reference sequence). CDR3 amino acids: CASSYTATDTQYF. The CDR3 DNA follows: TGTGCCAGCAGTTACACGGCCACAGATACGCAGTATTTT.

The rearrangement links TRBV2 to TRBJ1-1; possibly TRBD1 for D (5 bases). The ends were cut back, 6 bases at V and 5 bases at J, with 16 bases in the middle. Germline lookup yields CDR1 SNHLY and CDR2 FYNNEI. There are 14 residues in the CDR3. The DNA for the CDR3 is TGTGCCAGCAGCGGCGGGGCCAGGCGGACTGAAGCTTTCTTT. Translation gives CASSGGARRTEAFF.

CDR3 sequence reads: CATGAGGFTDTQYF. In DNA form, the CDR3 reads TGTGCCACAGGGGCAGGGGGCTTCACAGATACGCAGTATTTT. The rearrangement links TRBV12-3 or TRBV12-4 to TRBJ2-3; TRBD1 agrees at 8 bases. This CDR3 comprises 14 residues. V shed 10 bases and J 2 bases; nucleotides not matched to a gene: 8.

The chain combines TRBV10-3 with TRBJ2-1; TRBD1 is a possible D gene (5 bases). Germline V gene data show CDR1 as ENHRY and CDR2 as SYGVKD. The CDR3 contains 14 residues. Trimming took off 7 bases at V and 1 base at J, with 11 bases between the two ends. CDR3 bases: TGTGCCATCATGAGCCAGGGTTCCTACAATGAGCAGTTCTTC. Amino acids: CAIMSQGSYNEQFF.

This clonotype was detected a few times. The rearrangement links TRBV10-3 to TRBJ2-3, with D possibly matching TRBD2 (6 bases). Trimming cost V 6 bases and J 1 base, with 11 bases left between them. CDR1 is ENHRY, CDR2 SYGVKD, per germline. This CDR3 spans 14 amino acids. The CDR3 spells CAIRAGTRTDTQYF. For the CDR3, the DNA is TGTGCCATCAGGGCGGGAACTCGCACAGATACGCAGTATTTT.

The CDR3 bases are TGCGCCAGCAGCCAAGAATCTGGGACACCTTACAATGAGCAGTTCTTC. Translating it yields CASSQESGTPYNEQFF. The chain employs TRBV4-1 and TRBJ2-1; maybe TRBD1 (6 bases). CDR3 length: 16 residues. Between the trimmed V and J ends, which lost 0 bases and 4 bases, there was a span of 13 bases. Germline CDR1 and CDR2: MGHRA and YSYEKL.

V gene TRBV20-1 combines with J gene TRBJ1-1; the D is unclear. The CDR3 has 16 residues. Germline V CDR1 and CDR2: DFQATT, SNEGSKA (reference sequence). Trimming stripped 0 bases from V and 0 bases from J, with 14 bases between. The CDR3 sequence: CSARDKDLLMNTEAFF. As DNA, the CDR3 is TGCAGTGCTAGAGACAAAGACCTACTCATGAACACTGAAGCTTTCTTT.

The chain joins TRBV9 to TRBJ2-3; 10 bases match TRBD2. Germline values: CDR1 SGDLS, CDR2 YYNGEE. The length of the CDR3 is 16 residues. The V gene end was trimmed by 0 bases and the J gene end by 7 bases; junction bases not matched to a gene: 8. The CDR3 protein is CASSVAGAGGPYTQYF. DNA for the CDR3: TGTGCCAGCAGCGTAGCTGGAGCGGGGGGGCCCTATACGCAGTATTTT.

The chain is built from TRBV7-2 and TRBJ1-5; D remains ambiguous. This CDR3 contains 12 residues. Trimming shortened V by 5 bases and J by 5 bases, and 7 bases separated the two germline ends. The germline V gene has CDR1 SGHTA and CDR2 FQGNSA. This CDR3 is CASSLPHQPQHF. Written as DNA, the CDR3 is TGTGCCAGCAGCCTCCCTCATCAGCCCCAGCATTTT.

This clonotype appeared a few times. The chain has TRBV6-2 or TRBV6-3 and TRBJ2-3; D possibly corresponds to TRBD1 (7 bases). Germline CDR1 reads MNHEY; CDR2 reads SVGEGT. Trimming took 2 bases from V and 0 from J, leaving 15 bases between them. This CDR3 contains 17 residues. The CDR3 protein is CASSYPGGRQSTDTQYF. CDR3 in DNA: TGTGCCAGCAGTTACCCAGGGGGGCGTCAAAGCACAGATACGCAGTATTTT.

The chain recombines TRBV4-3 with TRBJ2-1; unclear D gene. Trimming removed 3 bases from V and 6 bases from J, with 21 bases in between. The V gene's germline CDR1 is LGHNA and CDR2 YSLEER. The CDR3 totals 17 residues. The CDR3 is CASSQTMSSFTGNEQFF. CDR3 nucleotide sequence: TGCGCCAGCAGCCAGACGATGAGTAGTTTCACCGGCAATGAGCAGTTCTTC.

The chain recombines TRBV29-1 with TRBJ1-4, with D unresolved. There are 14 residues in the CDR3. Germline V lookup: CDR1 SQVTM, CDR2 ANQGSEA. V lost 3 bases, J lost 0 bases, and 8 bases lay in between. CDR3 protein: CSVEESATNEKLFF. DNA of the CDR3: TGCAGCGTTGAGGAGAGTGCAACTAATGAAAAACTGTTTTTT.

This clonotype occurred many times. The rearrangement joins TRBV27 to TRBJ2-1; 8 nucleotides match TRBD2. CDR1 is MNHEY, CDR2 SMNVEV, per germline (reference sequence). V lost 6 bases and J lost 0; bases outside the gene matches: 4. The CDR3 is made up of 15 amino acids. In DNA, the CDR3 is TGTGCCAGCAGGGCCGGGACTAGCTCCTACAATGAGCAGTTCTTC. Its translation: CASRAGTSSYNEQFF.

This clonotype showed up just a few times. DNA of the CDR3: TGTGCCAGCAGCCTCCAGACAGGGATCTACGAGCAGTACTTC. Translation: CASSLQTGIYEQYF. This chain joins TRBV28 and TRBJ2-7; 7 bases line up with TRBD1. This CDR3 has 14 amino acids. V trimming: 6 bases; J trimming: 3 bases; junction bases outside the gene matches: 8. CDR1 and CDR2 from the germline V gene are MDHEN and SYDVKM.

This clonotype was detected a few times. The chain couples TRBV5-8 to TRBJ2-5; D gene uncertain. Germline V gives CDR1 SGHTS, CDR2 YDEGEE. Trimming took off 1 base at V and 2 bases at J, with 15 bases between the two ends. The CDR3 runs to 16 residues. The CDR3 protein is CASSLFRRVSQETQYF. DNA for the CDR3: TGTGCCAGCAGCTTGTTCAGGAGAGTATCTCAAGAGACCCAGTACTTC.

J is TRBJ2-7 and V is TRBV12-3 or TRBV12-4, with D perhaps being TRBD1 or TRBD2 (5 bases each). The J call may not be correct, given that the DNA end is closer to TRBJ2-5. There are 14 residues in the CDR3. The CDR3 DNA reads as TGTGCCAGCAGTGTGGGACCCAGCAGGGAGACCCAGTACTTC. It codes for CASSVGPSRETQYF.

V is TRBV6-2 or TRBV6-3 and J is TRBJ2-7; 9 bases match TRBD2. The germline gives CDR1 MNHEY, CDR2 SVGEGT. The length of the CDR3 is 15 residues. With 5 bases clipped from V and 2 bases from J, the junction kept 7 bases outside the gene matches. The CDR3 reads CASSRSGSYTYEQYF. CDR3 DNA sequence: TGTGCCAGCAGTCGTAGCGGGAGTTACACCTACGAGCAGTACTTC.

The chain is built from TRBV27 and TRBJ2-7; TRBD1 might be the D (6 bases). CDR1 is MNHEY, CDR2 SMNVEV, per germline (reference sequence). This CDR3 spans 14 amino acids. V was clipped by 9 bases and J by 6 bases, with 21 bases between them. CDR3 residues: CASSVIYRVGEQYF. The DNA of the CDR3 is TGTGCCAGTAGTGTGATTTACAGGGTGGGCGAGCAGTACTTC.

This clonotype was recorded a few times. The J gene is TRBJ2-1, the V gene TRBV5-1, with TRBD1 identical over 7 bases. V lost 7 bases and J lost 6; bases outside the gene matches: 10. CDR1 is SGHRS, CDR2 YFSETQ, per germline. This CDR3 has 14 residues. For the CDR3, the DNA is TGCGCCAGCTCTGCCGACAGGGATGGCAATGAGCAGTTCTTC. Its translation: CASSADRDGNEQFF.

V is TRBV4-3 and J is TRBJ2-7, with D maybe TRBD2 (6 bases). The V end was cut by 0 bases, the J end by 6 bases, with 9 bases between. There are 13 residues in the CDR3. Looked up from germline, CDR1 is LGHNA and CDR2 is YSLEER. The CDR3, as DNA: TGCGCCAGCAGCCAAGAGGGGGGTCTCGAGCAGTACTTC. The encoded protein is CASSQEGGLEQYF.

The chain carries TRBV20-1 and TRBJ1-2; D call uncertain. The V and J ends lost 0 bases and 5 bases respectively, with 16 bases between them. The CDR3 consists of 15 residues. Germline-derived CDR1 and CDR2 are DFQATT and SNEGSKA (reference sequence). CDR3 region: CSARDTVRGRYGYTF. In nucleotides, the CDR3 is TGCAGTGCTAGAGACACTGTCCGCGGAAGATATGGCTACACCTTC.

The rearrangement uses TRBV27 and TRBJ2-7; 10 nucleotides agree with TRBD2. Trimming took 4 bases from V and 1 from J; bases not matched to a gene: 7. This CDR3 contains 16 residues. Germline-derived CDR1 and CDR2 are MNHEY and SMNVEV (reference sequence). The CDR3 loop reads CASSSPGTSASYEQYF. In DNA form, the CDR3 reads TGTGCCAGCAGTTCCCCCGGGACTAGCGCGTCCTACGAGCAGTACTTC.

This sequence joins TRBV29-1 and TRBJ2-7; tentative D call: TRBD2 (5 bases). The CDR3 is made up of 12 amino acids. V lost 6 bases, J lost 0 bases, and 9 bases lay in between. Germline-derived CDR1 and CDR2 are SQVTM and ANQGSEA. CDR3 amino acids: CSVRRDSYEQYF. CDR3 DNA: TGCAGCGTCCGCCGGGACTCCTACGAGCAGTACTTC.

This rearrangement joins TRBV6-2 or TRBV6-3 to TRBJ2-6; 7 nucleotides match TRBD1. The germline CDR1 and CDR2 sequences are MNHEY and SVGEGT. The CDR3 is made up of 19 amino acids. V gave up 2 bases and J gave up 5 bases; unmatched junction bases: 15. Here the CDR3 DNA reads TGTGCCAGCAGTTACGACCCGGGACAGTTCCGCTTCTGGGCCAACGTCCTGACTTTC. Residues: CASSYDPGQFRFWANVLTF.